The source of this T cell receptor beta chain is a study of blood T cells in healthy people across ages. Per germline, CDR1 MGHDK and CDR2 SYGVNS. The V gene end was trimmed by 2 bases and the J gene end by 5 bases; junction bases not matched to a gene: 8. This CDR3 has 16 amino acids. The second PCR ran about 7 to 12 cycles with a sample-barcoded 5' primer and J-beta primers. TCRdb processed the 5' RACE reads anew with MiXCR; each CDR3 protein has one entry. The sample carries about 1,400,000 distinct CDR3 sequences, 35% to 45% recorded once. V is TRBV25-1 and J is TRBJ2-5, with 10 positions matching TRBD1. The clonotype was recovered from a young woman in good health. Input material: blood. The CDR3 sequence: CASSERSTGGFETQYF. The CDR3 DNA sequence: TGTGCCAGCAGTGAACGCTCGACAGGGGGCTTCGAGACCCAGTACTTC.